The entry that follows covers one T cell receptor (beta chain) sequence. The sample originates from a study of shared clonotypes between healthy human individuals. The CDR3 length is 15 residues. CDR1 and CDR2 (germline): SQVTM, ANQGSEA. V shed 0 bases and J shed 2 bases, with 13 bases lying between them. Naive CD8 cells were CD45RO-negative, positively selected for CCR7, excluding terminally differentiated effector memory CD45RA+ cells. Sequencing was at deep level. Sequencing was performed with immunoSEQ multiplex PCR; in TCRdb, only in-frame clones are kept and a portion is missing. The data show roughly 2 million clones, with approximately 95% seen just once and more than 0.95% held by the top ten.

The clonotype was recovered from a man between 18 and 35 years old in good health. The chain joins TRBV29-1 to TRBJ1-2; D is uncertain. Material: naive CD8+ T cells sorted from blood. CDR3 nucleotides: TGCAGCGTTGAAGACGGTCGTTGGGGAAACTATGGCTACACCTTC. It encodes CSVEDGRWGNYGYTF.